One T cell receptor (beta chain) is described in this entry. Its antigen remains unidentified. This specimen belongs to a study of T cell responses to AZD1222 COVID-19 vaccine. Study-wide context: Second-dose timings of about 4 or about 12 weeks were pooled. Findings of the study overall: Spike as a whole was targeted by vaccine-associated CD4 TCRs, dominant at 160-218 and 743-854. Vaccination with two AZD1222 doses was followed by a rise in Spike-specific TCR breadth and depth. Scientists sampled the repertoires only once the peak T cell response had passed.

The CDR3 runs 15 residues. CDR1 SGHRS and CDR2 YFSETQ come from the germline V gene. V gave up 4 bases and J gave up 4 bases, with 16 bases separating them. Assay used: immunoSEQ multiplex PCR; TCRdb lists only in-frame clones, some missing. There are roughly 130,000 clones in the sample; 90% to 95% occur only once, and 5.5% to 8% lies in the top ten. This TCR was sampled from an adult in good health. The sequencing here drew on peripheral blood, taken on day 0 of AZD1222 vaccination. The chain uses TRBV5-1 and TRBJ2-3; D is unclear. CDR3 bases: TGCGCCAGCAGCCCTCCTGGCTCGTCCCCAGATACGCAGTATTTT. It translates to CASSPPGSSPDTQYF.